The TCR beta chain described here comes from a study of CD8 T cells in Susac syndrome. Study summary: Sequenced Susac syndrome patients included more than five with clinically active disease and roughly 8 in remission. At the time of blood draw, patients with Susac syndrome were therapy-naive, receiving corticosteroids, or receiving intravenous immunoglobulin alone.

Reverse transcription used 0.5 to 1 ug RNA and random hexamers. TCRdb reprocessed the immunoSEQ multiplex PCR reads with MiXCR, giving one entry per CDR3 protein. The sample shows fewer than 95,000 distinct CDR3 sequences, approximately 96% of them seen only once. General observations from the study: By the study's own acknowledgment, its TCR sequencing and HLA analysis included relatively few individuals.

The sequenced target, TCR beta, came from blood CD8+ and CD4+ T cells. The CDR3 covers 15 residues. From germline, CDR1 is SGHAT and CDR2 FQDESV (reference sequence). V shed 5 bases and J shed 0 bases, with 11 bases lying between them. Turning to this clonotype: What it binds is unknown.

The sample taken for sequencing was CD8+ T cells from PBMCs. This clonotype originated in a human donor with Susac syndrome. The chain is built from TRBV11-1 and TRBJ2-1; D gene unclear. Here the CDR3 reads CASSSDISSYNEQFF. The CDR3 coding sequence is TGTGCCAGCAGCAGCGACATTAGCTCCTACAATGAGCAGTTCTTC.